The entry below describes one T cell receptor beta chain. Ten or more counts support this clonotype. No antigen is known for it. No quality values exist for individual bases; no much larger clone is one base distant. Reading the germline V gene (reference sequence) gives CDR1 SGHAT and CDR2 FQDESV. The V and J ends are trimmed by 3 bases and 6 bases, leaving 9 bases between them. Counted from cysteine to phenylalanine, this CDR3 has 12 amino acids. Only CDR3 DNA remains: 36 bases, in frame from the first base. TCRdb names Illumina NovaSeq 6000 as the instrument used. Synthesis of TCR cDNA relied on 5'RACE template switching, a step that introduced a universal primer site along with unique molecular identifiers. Priming for cDNA synthesis came from both the TCR alpha and TCR beta constant segments. Library amplification involved two PCR steps, and the second step added sample barcodes and sequencing adapters. Sequencing of libraries was done on Illumina HiSeq 2500 (2x100 bp) or NovaSeq (2x150 bp). The authors processed their data as follows. Demultiplexing of reads and collapsing into UMI consensus sequences were performed with MIGEC, and V(D)J alignment was carried out with MiXCR. Vaccine-responding clonotypes were defined with edgeR using replicate PBMC samples, requiring FDR below 0.01 and a log2 fold change above 5 up to day 15. Each bulk clonotype was labeled CD4 or CD8 based on which sequenced repertoire, CD4 or CD8, contained the clonotype at higher abundance. The public sequencing data were trimmed at Q25 with fastp and processed into clonotypes with MiXCR by TCRdb, which kept only in-frame beta chains. Entries are consolidated by CDR3 protein sequence, retaining the most common genes and DNA. The V and J calls, along with clone size, are taken from TCRdb and not from the paper's own processing. Recorded for this sample are 250,000 to 400,000 distinct CDR3 sequences; approximately 4% of them occurred a single time. Roughly a fifth of the sample goes to the ten largest clones.

This specimen belongs to a study of T cells after yellow fever vaccination (dated by TCRdb to about 2019). At the level of the whole study: The SMART-Seq v4 Ultra Low Input RNA kit was used to prepare libraries from fractions with low cell numbers. To track T-cell clones before and after primary and booster YFV17D yellow fever vaccination, bulk TCR alpha and beta repertoires were sequenced longitudinally. The cohort comprised two healthy male donors, one aged 18 to 29 and one aged 30 to 39 years. Bulk PBMC replicates and cell subsets were isolated from blood drawn at multiple timepoints before and after both primary and secondary immunization.

The treatment or condition label of this sample denotes: live attenuated yellow fever vaccine strain. Two biological replicates of bulk PBMCs were collected at each blood-draw timepoint. PBMCs were isolated from peripheral blood using a standard Ficoll-Paque protocol. TriZol was used to extract RNA from bulk PBMCs, CD4 and CD8 fractions, and dextramer-positive and dextramer-negative fractions. What the research found in general, with its limitations: After the booster, most clones that had expanded after primary vaccination were detected again (around 97% of CD4 and around nine tenths of CD8), suggesting broad maintenance of memory. Only two donors were included in the study, so the extent to which the findings can be generalized is limited. Compared with the primary T-cell response, the secondary T-cell response was weaker but faster, peaking on day 5 rather than day 15. Because abundant contaminating clonotypes from the bulk population could be contained in FACS-sorted repertoires, computational filtering was required. A small share of clonotypes occurred in both CD4 and CD8 compartments, likely arising from convergent recombination.

The clonotype comes from a man between 18 and 29 years old who received the YFV17D yellow fever vaccine. The sequence links TRBV11-1 to TRBJ2-7; confidence is insufficient to name the D gene. The sequenced sample was PBMCs, obtained 15 days after the yellow fever booster vaccination. The CDR3 protein sequence reads: CASSFSLSEQYF. The DNA sequence is as follows: TGTGCCAGCAGCTTTAGCCTAAGCGAGCAGTACTTC. Where the CDR3 stops, the reference TRBV11-1 and TRBJ2-7 genes take over; the full variable domain is EAEVAQSPRYKITEKSQAVAFWCDPISGHATLYWYRQILGQGPELLVQFQDESVVDDSQLPKDRFSAERLKGVDSTLKIQPAELGDSAMYLCASSFSLSEQYFGPGTRLTVT.